This T cell receptor beta chain was identified during a study of cytomegalovirus exposure and HLA in healthy donors. Study-wide results and caveats: When a later analysis was performed, an Asian-associated ancestry cluster reportedly had fewer N-insertions than the approximately 700-donor mean. Donors were assumed by presence/absence analyses to have roughly uniform sequencing depth. Exclusion as indistinguishable affected some V segments, including TRBV6-2 and TRBV6-3. The classifier reportedly diagnosed cytomegalovirus status with high sensitivity and specificity.

Regarding this clone: Its antigen remains unidentified.

Germline assignment: CDR1 SGHTS and CDR2 YDEGEE. The CDR3 has 14 residues. V lost 2 bases, J lost 7 bases, and 5 bases stayed unmatched. The PCR contained 60 Vbeta and 13 Jbeta primers. The table came from immunoSEQ multiplex PCR; TCRdb's copy has only in-frame clones and leaves some out. This table holds roughly 200,000 clones, around 80% found once. The TCR sequence derives from a man under 40 in good health and CMV-seronegative. Sequenced input: PBMCs. J is TRBJ2-2 and V is TRBV5-8, with 7 bases that match TRBD1. The CDR3 DNA follows: TGTGCCAGCAGCTTACAGGGGTATAGCGGGGAGCTGTTTTTT. The encoded protein is CASSLQGYSGELFF.